Each of the 4 T cell receptor beta chains below was sequenced from the same sample in a study of OX40 agonist ivuxolimab in advanced cancers. Profiled with immunoSEQ multiplex PCR; TCRdb holds only in-frame clones, not every one. The sample contains more than 80,000 clones, 85% to 95% of which appear only once. The starting material was CD4+ or CD8+ T cells sorted from blood, obtained in a trial of the OX40 agonist ivuxolimab. The origin of the receptors is an adult with an advanced solid tumor such as melanoma, head and neck, liver or kidney cancer.

The chain links TRBV5-1 to TRBJ2-3; D call uncertain. This CDR3 comprises 14 residues. Trimming cost V 1 base and J 2 bases, with 8 bases left between them. The germline V gene encodes CDR1 SGHRS and CDR2 YFSETQ. CDR3 protein: CASSLSVNTDTQYF. The CDR3 nucleotides read TGCGCCAGCAGCTTGTCTGTCAACACAGATACGCAGTATTTT.

The genes are TRBV6-6 and TRBJ2-7, with 10 bases matching TRBD2. In germline, CDR1 is MNHNY, CDR2 SVGAGI (reference sequence). The V segment lost 6 bases and the J segment 2 bases; nucleotides outside the gene matches: 4. The CDR3 is 14 amino acids. The CDR3 coding sequence is TGTGCCAGCAGGAAGAGCGGGGGGGCCTACGAGCAGTACTTC. Translation: CASRKSGGAYEQYF.

The chain recombines TRBV14 with TRBJ2-2, with TRBD2 matching over 8 bases. The CDR3 has 16 residues. Trimming removed 3 bases from V and 0 bases from J; junction bases left unmatched: 3. Looked up from germline, CDR1 is SGHDN and CDR2 is FVKESK. CDR3 DNA: TGTGCCAGCAGCCACCGACTAGCGACGAACACCGGGGAGCTGTTTTTT. Encoded protein: CASSHRLATNTGELFF. Full variable domain (missing parts from reference TRBV14 and TRBJ2-2): EAGVTQFPSHSVIEKGQTVTLRCDPISGHDNLYWYRRVMGKEIKFLLHFVKESKQDESGMPNNRFLAERTGGTYSTLKVQPAELEDSGVYFCASSHRLATNTGELFFGEGSRLTVL.

The chain joins TRBV10-3 to TRBJ2-3; D perhaps matches TRBD2 (6 bases). The CDR3 consists of 14 residues. CDR1 is ENHRY and CDR2 is SYGVKD in the germline V gene. The germline V and J ends were trimmed by 6 bases and 4 bases, with 14 bases remaining between them. CDR3 sequence reads: CAIRVGLRADTQYF. CDR3 bases: TGTGCCATCAGGGTCGGACTAAGGGCAGATACGCAGTATTTT.